A selection of T cell receptor beta chains follows, all from one sample in a study of cytomegalovirus exposure and HLA in healthy donors. Using immunoSEQ multiplex PCR, the repertoire was profiled, and TCRdb retains in-frame clones only, with some absent. This table has about 85,000 clones, about 80% appearing once. The sequenced sample was PBMCs. The receptors originated from a man aged 50-60 years in good health and CMV-seropositive. The CDR3 runs from the conserved cysteine through the conserved F or W. A D gene is named only where the DNA matches it firmly. Size values are once, few and many counts, or a class for expanded clones, and some rows have none.

clone size,V gene,J gene,D gene,CDR3 DNA,CDR3 protein
.,TRBV6-1,TRBJ2-7,TRBD1,TGTGCCAGCAGTGGGACAGGGTCTAGGGTCTACGAGCAGTACTTC,CASSGTGSRVYEQYF
few,TRBV5-6,TRBJ2-7,.,TGTGCCAGCGGACTTGGAGTAGCCGCCTACGAGCAGTACTTC,CASGLGVAAYEQYF
.,TRBV11-3,TRBJ2-1,.,TGTGCCAGCGATAGCGGAACTGATACCTACAATGAGCAGTTCTTC,CASDSGTDTYNEQFF
.,TRBV21-1,TRBJ1-4,.,TGTGCCAGCAGCAAAAGGGGGAAAGTTGCAACTAATGAAAAACTGTTTTTT,CASSKRGKVATNEKLFF
once,TRBV11-2,TRBJ2-1,TRBD2,TGTGCCAGCAGCTTTAGCGGGAGAGATCATGAGCAGTTCTTC,CASSFSGRDHEQFF
.,TRBV4-2,TRBJ2-5,.,TGTGCCAGCAGCCAATCCCGATCTAGGGGGTTAGAGACCCAGTACTTC,CASSQSRSRGLETQYF
.,TRBV4-1,TRBJ2-1,TRBD2,TGCGCCAGCAGCCAGCCGATGCGGGAGTCCCCCCTCAATGAGCAGTTCTTC,CASSQPMRESPLNEQFF
.,TRBV4-1,TRBJ1-1,TRBD1,TGCGCCAGCAGCCAAGGACAGGGTAGTTTCACTGAAGCTTTCTTT,CASSQGQGSFTEAFF
once,TRBV15,TRBJ2-7,.,TGTGCCACCGCAAGCGTTACAGGGTTTCGAGCCGAGCAGTACTTC,CATASVTGFRAEQYF
.,TRBV13,TRBJ2-1,TRBD2,TGTGCCAGCAGCTTATCCCAGCGGGAGGGGGATGAGCAGTTCTTC,CASSLSQREGDEQFF
.,TRBV30,TRBJ2-7,.,TGTGCCTGGGGACGGACTTACGAGCAGTACTTC,CAWGRTYEQYF
.,TRBV6-5,TRBJ1-1,.,TGTGCCAGCAGTTCCCCCGGGATCTTAGAAGCTTTCTTT,CASSSPGILEAFF
.,TRBV7-2,TRBJ2-3,.,TGTGCCAGCAGCTCCGAACTTGCCGATACGCAGTATTTT,CASSSELADTQYF
.,TRBV6-6,TRBJ2-7,TRBD2,TGTGCCAGCAGACTAGCGGGAAATGACTACGAGCAGTACTTC,CASRLAGNDYEQYF
.,TRBV27,TRBJ1-3,.,TGTGCCAGCCCCACGAGCACCATATATTTT,CASPTSTIYF
.,TRBV30,TRBJ1-5,.,TGTGCCTGGAGTGTTGGGCAGGTTAATCAGCCCCAGCATTTT,CAWSVGQVNQPQHF
.,TRBV5-1,TRBJ2-5,.,TGCGCCAGCAGCCGGACAGCCCAAGAGACCCAGTACTTC,CASSRTAQETQYF
.,TRBV7-2,TRBJ2-1,.,TGTGCCAGCAGCTTAGATTGGCAGTACAATGAGCAGTTCTTC,CASSLDWQYNEQFF
few,TRBV9,TRBJ2-1,TRBD2,TGTGCCAGCAGCGTTGAAGCGGGAGGGCGGGGCGATGAGCAGTTCTTC,CASSVEAGGRGDEQFF
.,TRBV7-9,TRBJ2-5,.,TGTGCCAGCAGCTTGAGCGTTCAAGAGACCCAGTACTTC,CASSLSVQETQYF
.,TRBV11-2,TRBJ2-5,.,TGTGCCAGCAGCGGCGGGTACCAAGAGACCCAGTACTTC,CASSGGYQETQYF
.,TRBV15,TRBJ2-1,.,TGTGCCACCAGCAGAGATCAGGGGCTTTCCTACAATGAGCAGTTCTTC,CATSRDQGLSYNEQFF
.,TRBV18,TRBJ1-3,.,TGTGCCAGCTCACCAGGGCGAAGCTCTGGAAACACCATATATTTT,CASSPGRSSGNTIYF
.,TRBV7-8,TRBJ2-1,TRBD2,TGTGCCAGCAGCTTTATAGCGGGCGAGATCCATGAGCAGTTCTTC,CASSFIAGEIHEQFF
.,TRBV10-3,TRBJ2-7,.,TGTGCCACCCTCAAGGGGGATTCCTACGAGCAGTACTTC,CATLKGDSYEQYF
.,TRBV10-2,TRBJ2-7,.,TGCGCCAGCAGTACAGGGATCCCCTACGAGCAGTACTTC,CASSTGIPYEQYF
few,TRBV5-4,TRBJ2-1,TRBD2,TGTGCCAGCAGCTTGGGTGGCGGGAGGACCTACAATGAGCAGTTCTTC,CASSLGGGRTYNEQFF
.,TRBV19,TRBJ2-7,.,TGTGCCAGTAGTATAGACCGCGGGTCCTACGAGCAGTACTTC,CASSIDRGSYEQYF
.,TRBV11-2,TRBJ2-3,TRBD2,TGTGCCAGCAGGTTTGCGGGACTAGCGGGAGCTACAGATACGCAGTATTTT,CASRFAGLAGATDTQYF
.,TRBV15,TRBJ2-3,.,TGTGCCACCAGCAGAGACCGGGCAGATACGCAGTATTTT,CATSRDRADTQYF